This T cell receptor (beta chain) was recovered during a study of CD8 T cells in Susac syndrome. The study's findings and limits: The study's TCR sequencing and HLA analysis drew on a certain number of individuals. That number was acknowledged as relatively small.

CDR1 is LGHDT, CDR2 YNNKEL, per germline (reference sequence). This CDR3 region has 14 residues. Trimming took off 1 base at V and 7 bases at J, with 12 bases between the two ends. Sequencing of TCR beta drew on CD8+ and CD4+ T cells from blood. TEMRA cells were FACS-enriched, and CD8+ and CD4+ T cells were isolated negatively. Random hexamers primed reverse transcription of about 0.45 to 1 ug RNA. From the immunoSEQ multiplex PCR reads, TCRdb called clonotypes with MiXCR, one entry per CDR3 protein. The repertoire has over 200,000 distinct CDR3 sequences, 95% of them found once; the top ten carry around 0.076%. Regarding this clonotype: Its matching antigen is unknown.

Sequenced input: CD4+ T cells from PBMCs. The receptor was derived from a human donor with multiple sclerosis. The chain recombines TRBV3-1 with TRBJ2-3; a weak D match, TRBD1 (5 bases). CDR3 in DNA: TGTGCCAGCAGCCAAGTTCAGGGAATGCATACGCAGTATTTT. It translates to CASSQVQGMHTQYF.